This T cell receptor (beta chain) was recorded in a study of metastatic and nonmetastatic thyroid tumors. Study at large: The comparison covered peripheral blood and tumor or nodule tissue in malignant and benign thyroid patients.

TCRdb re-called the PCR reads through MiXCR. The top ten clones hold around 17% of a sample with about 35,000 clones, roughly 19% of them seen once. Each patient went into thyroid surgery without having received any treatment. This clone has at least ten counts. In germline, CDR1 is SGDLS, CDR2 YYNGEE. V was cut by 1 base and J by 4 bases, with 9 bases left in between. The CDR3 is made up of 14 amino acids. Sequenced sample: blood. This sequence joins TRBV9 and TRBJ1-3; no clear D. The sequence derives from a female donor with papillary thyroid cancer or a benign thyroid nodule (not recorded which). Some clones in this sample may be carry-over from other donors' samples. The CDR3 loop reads CASSVTSEGNTIYF. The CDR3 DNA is TGTGCCAGCAGCGTAACCTCTGAGGGAAACACCATATATTTT.